This T cell receptor (beta chain) was recovered during a study of T cell responses to AZD1222 COVID-19 vaccine. Remarks on this clone: The antigen remains undetermined.

The study's findings and limits: Repertoires in all cases were sampled only once the peak T cell response had passed. Once two AZD1222 doses were given, Spike-specific TCR breadth and depth went up.

Sequencing used immunoSEQ multiplex PCR; TCRdb keeps in-frame clones, though not all of them. The sample holds over 55,000 clones, roughly 80% seen once. V was pared by 4 bases and J by 7 bases, with 12 bases of the junction left unmatched. CDR1 and CDR2 (germline): SGHTA, FQGNSA. The CDR3 is made up of 16 amino acids. Material: peripheral blood, obtained 28 days after the second AZD1222 dose. The V gene is TRBV7-2, the J gene TRBJ2-1; 8 bases are a match to TRBD2. This TCR derives from an adult who received the AZD1222 COVID-19 vaccine. CDR3 residues: CASSSGPGGALNEQFF. The CDR3 DNA reads as TGTGCCAGCAGCTCGGGCCCGGGGGGGGCTCTGAATGAGCAGTTCTTC. Looking up the rest from reference TRBV7-2 and TRBJ2-1 gives the full variable domain: GAGVSQSPSNKVTEKGKDVELRCDPISGHTALYWYRQSLGQGLEFLIYFQGNSAPDKSGLPSDRFSAERTGGSVSTLTIQRTQQEDSAVYLCASSSGPGGALNEQFFGPGTRLTVL.